The 28 T cell receptor beta chains in this list originate from one sample, sequenced in a study of OX40 agonist ivuxolimab in advanced cancers. The assay was immunoSEQ multiplex PCR, and TCRdb's table has in-frame clones only and misses some. The repertoire holds approximately 38,000 clones, with about 82% as singletons. The material sequenced was CD4+ or CD8+ T cells sorted from blood, taken in a trial of the OX40 agonist ivuxolimab. The receptors were gathered from an adult with an advanced solid tumor such as melanoma, head and neck, liver or kidney cancer.

Here the CDR3 DNA reads TGCGCCAGCAGCCAAGTTTCTTCGCGAACTACTTTAAGCACCGGGGAGCTGTTTTTT. This translates into CASSQVSSRTTLSTGELFF. The rearrangement links TRBV4-3 to TRBJ2-2; D is unclear. Per the germline V gene, CDR1 is LGHNA and CDR2 is YSLEER. The CDR3 consists of 19 residues. The V end was cut by 1 base, the J end by 4 bases, with 22 bases between.

The V gene is TRBV4-1, the J gene TRBJ1-1, with 7 bases lining up with TRBD1. Losses at the gene ends were 3 bases for V and 2 bases for J; bases not matched to a gene: 9. From germline, CDR1 is MGHRA and CDR2 YSYEKL. The CDR3 loop spans 16 amino acids. The CDR3, as DNA: TGCGCCAGCAGCCAGCCAACAGGGGACGGAAACACTGAAGCTTTCTTT. It specifies CASSQPTGDGNTEAFF.

V is TRBV9 and J is TRBJ2-1, with TRBD1 matching 7 bases. With V trimmed by 3 bases and J by 1 base, 4 bases remained unmatched. Germline-derived CDR1 and CDR2 are SGDLS and YYNGEE. The CDR3 length is 15 residues. Here the CDR3 DNA reads TGTGCCAGCAGCGCCAGACAGGGATCCTACAATGAGCAGTTCTTC. Translation: CASSARQGSYNEQFF.

V and J are TRBV4-3 and TRBJ1-2; no firm D call. Germline CDR1 reads LGHNA; CDR2 reads YSLEER. V was pared by 2 bases and J by 1 base, with 2 bases between. The CDR3 has 12 amino acids. The DNA of the CDR3 is TGCGCCAGCAGCCAAAGTAACTATGGCTACACCTTC. Translated: CASSQSNYGYTF.

V is TRBV5-6 and J is TRBJ2-2; 8 nucleotides match TRBD2. The CDR3 has 16 residues. Looked up from germline, CDR1 is SGHDT and CDR2 is YYEEEE. Trimming cost V 1 base and J 7 bases; bases outside gene matches: 9. CDR3 bases: TGTGCCAGCAGCTTGAGGCTAGCGGGTAGGAACGGGGAGCTGTTTTTT. Encoded protein: CASSLRLAGRNGELFF.

This clone was detected only a few times. The chain carries TRBV13 and TRBJ1-4, with TRBD1 as a possible D gene (5 bases). Germline V gives CDR1 PRHDT, CDR2 FYEKMQ (reference sequence). Deletions cut 4 bases from V and 2 bases from J, with 17 bases between. The length of the CDR3 is 17 residues. In DNA, the CDR3 is TGTGCCAGCAGCTATACTCAGTTCGGGGCCACTAATGAAAAACTGTTTTTT. The encoded protein is CASSYTQFGATNEKLFF.

The chain couples TRBV4-1 to TRBJ1-2; D may be TRBD1 (5 bases). The germline V and J ends were trimmed by 3 bases and 3 bases, with 20 bases remaining between them. Germline V CDR1 and CDR2: MGHRA, YSYEKL. This CDR3 contains 17 residues. The CDR3 coding sequence is TGCGCCAGCAGCCAGCAACGGGGACCCTCTGGATACTATGGCTACACCTTC. Amino acids: CASSQQRGPSGYYGYTF.

The gene calls are TRBV28 and TRBJ1-1; TRBD1 agrees at 9 bases. The CDR3 has 15 residues. The germline CDR1 and CDR2 sequences are MDHEN and SYDVKM. V was clipped by 6 bases and J by 4 bases; unmatched bases: 9. The CDR3 region has the DNA TGTGCCAGCAGCCCCCTCCCGGGACAGGGCACTGAAGCTTTCTTT. Translating it yields CASSPLPGQGTEAFF. The variable domain in full, with the rest retrieved from reference TRBV28 and TRBJ1-1, is DVKVTQSSRYLVKRTGEKVFLECVQDMDHENMFWYRQDPGLGLRLIYFSYDVKMKEKGDIPEGYSVSREKKERFSLILESASTNQTSMYLCASSPLPGQGTEAFFGQGTRLTVV.

V gene TRBV6-1 combines with J gene TRBJ2-1; D not resolved. Germline V CDR1 and CDR2: MNHNS, SASEGT. V dropped 5 bases and J dropped 6 bases, with 14 bases sitting between them. The CDR3 spans 14 residues. The CDR3 sequence is CASSKGAEGNEQFF. The CDR3 nucleotides are TGTGCCAGCAGTAAGGGTGCCGAAGGCAATGAGCAGTTCTTC.

This clone was found a few times. This chain connects TRBV19 to TRBJ2-7; unclear D gene. Germline V gene lookup returns CDR1 LNHDA and CDR2 SQIVND (reference sequence). Trimming pared 10 bases from V and 6 bases from J, leaving 19 bases between. This CDR3 region has 13 residues. CDR3: CATAHGDVGEQYF. The DNA for the CDR3 is TGTGCCACTGCCCATGGTGATGTTGGCGAGCAGTACTTC.

This clone turned up a few times. The chain uses TRBV29-1 and TRBJ2-5; D may be TRBD1 or TRBD2 (5 bases each). V dropped 7 bases and J dropped 2 bases, with 17 bases sitting between them. CDR1 and CDR2 from the germline V gene are SQVTM and ANQGSEA. The CDR3 spans 14 residues. The CDR3 coding sequence is TGCAGCGGGGAGTTGGGGACGAGTCAAGAGACCCAGTACTTC. It yields the protein CSGELGTSQETQYF.

This sequence joins TRBV5-1 and TRBJ1-2; D gene unclear. The CDR3 length is 14 residues. The ends were cut back, 2 bases at V and 4 bases at J, with 12 bases in the middle. In germline, CDR1 is SGHRS, CDR2 YFSETQ. The CDR3 protein is CASSFTTPGYGYTF. CDR3 sequence (DNA): TGCGCCAGCAGCTTTACGACGCCCGGCTATGGCTACACCTTC.

This chain links TRBV7-9 with TRBJ2-7; 7 bases line up with TRBD1. Germline V CDR1 and CDR2: SEHNR, FQNEAQ (reference sequence). This CDR3 has 14 residues. Trimming removed 3 bases from V and 1 base from J; junction bases left unmatched: 3. Here the CDR3 reads CASSFGRGSYEQYF. The DNA for the CDR3 is TGTGCCAGCAGCTTTGGCAGGGGGTCCTACGAGCAGTACTTC. Variable domain in full (rest from reference TRBV7-9 and TRBJ2-7): DTGVSQNPRHKITKRGQNVTFRCDPISEHNRLYWYRQTLGQGPEFLTYFQNEAQLEKSRLLSDRFSAERPKGSFSTLEIQRTEQGDSAMYLCASSFGRGSYEQYFGPGTRLTVT.

This clone was detected only a few times. The chain carries TRBV11-3 and TRBJ2-5, with D uncertain. With 3 bases removed from V and 4 bases from J, the gap between germline ends came to 9 bases. Germline CDR1 SGHNT, CDR2 YENEEA. This CDR3 is 13 amino acids long. CDR3 nucleotides: TGTGCCAGCAGCTTTTCCGAAGGAGAGACCCAGTACTTC. Its translation is CASSFSEGETQYF.

CDR3 nucleotide sequence: TGTGCCAGCAGTGAAGCGGGGAGGTTTGGCTACACCTTC. Translating it yields CASSEAGRFGYTF. The V gene is TRBV2, the J gene TRBJ1-2, with D unclear. From germline, CDR1 is SNHLY and CDR2 FYNNEI. V was cut by 0 bases and J by 7 bases, with 9 bases left in between. The CDR3 has 13 amino acids.

The rearrangement joins TRBV25-1 to TRBJ2-1, with a tentative D call TRBD2 (5 bases). Trimming took 5 bases from V and 8 from J, leaving 16 bases between them. The CDR3 is 14 residues long. Germline V gene data show CDR1 as MGHDK and CDR2 as SYGVNS. The CDR3 sequence: CASSRYGEEDEQFF. The DNA for the CDR3 is TGTGCCAGCAGTAGGTACGGTGAGGAGGATGAGCAGTTCTTC.

V usage is TRBV28 and J usage is TRBJ2-6, with D perhaps matching TRBD1 or TRBD2 (5 bases each). CDR3 length: 18 residues. Germline CDR1 and CDR2: MDHEN and SYDVKM. Trimming removed 5 bases at V and 1 base at J, with 18 bases between. This CDR3 is CASSPHPGRISGANVLTF. The DNA for the CDR3 is TGTGCCAGCAGTCCCCATCCGGGACGGATATCTGGGGCCAACGTCCTGACTTTC.

A single count supports this clone. The chain combines TRBV10-1 with TRBJ2-7; 12 nucleotides agree with TRBD1. V lost 2 bases and J lost 7; bases outside the gene matches: 9. CDR1 and CDR2 from the germline V gene are WNHNN and SYGVQD (reference sequence). This CDR3 region has 16 residues. For the CDR3, the DNA is TGCGCCAGCAGTGAGCATTACGGGACAGGGGGCAGAGAGCAGTACTTC. Translating gives CASSEHYGTGGREQYF.

The chain is built from TRBV28 and TRBJ2-1; 9 bases map to TRBD1. The CDR3 contains 14 residues. CDR1 and CDR2 from the germline V gene are MDHEN and SYDVKM. J lost 7 bases, V lost 9 bases, and 10 bases had no gene match. This CDR3 reads CASGGQGQVNEQFF. The CDR3 DNA reads TGTGCCAGTGGGGGACAGGGTCAAGTGAATGAGCAGTTCTTC.

This chain uses TRBV30 with TRBJ1-2; no definite D call. V lost 0 bases and J 8 bases, leaving 13 bases between the germline ends. CDR3 size: 13 residues. CDR1 is GTSNPN and CDR2 is SVGIG in the germline V gene (reference sequence). CDR3: CAWSVLRTRGYTF. The CDR3, as DNA: TGTGCCTGGAGTGTACTGAGGACGCGAGGCTACACCTTC. Combining the CDR3 with reference TRBV30 and TRBJ1-2 gives the whole variable domain SQTIHQWPATLVQPVGSPLSLECTVEGTSNPNLYWYRQAAGRGLQLLFYSVGIGQISSEVPQNLSASRPQDRQFILSSKKLLLSDSGFYLCAWSVLRTRGYTFGSGTRLTVV.

CDR3 sequence reads: CASSGALQDTQYF. The CDR3 DNA is TGTGCCAGCAGCGGGGCCCTACAGGATACGCAGTATTTT. V usage is TRBV5-5 and J usage is TRBJ2-3; a weak D match, TRBD1 (5 bases). Germline CDR1 is SGHKS and CDR2 is YYEKEE (reference sequence). The V end lost 4 bases, the J end lost 6 bases, and 12 bases lay between the germline ends. The CDR3 extends over 13 amino acids. The entire variable domain, with the rest obtained from reference TRBV5-5 and TRBJ2-3, is as follows: DAGVTQSPTHLIKTRGQQVTLRCSPISGHKSVSWYQQVLGQGPQFIFQYYEKEERGRGNFPDRFSARQFPNYSSELNVNALLLGDSALYLCASSGALQDTQYFGPGTRLTVL.

V is TRBV2 and J is TRBJ2-7; 10 bases line up with TRBD2. V dropped 6 bases and J dropped 3; count of bases not matched to a gene: 8. CDR3 length: 15 amino acids. CDR1 is SNHLY and CDR2 is FYNNEI in the germline V gene. CDR3 bases: TGTGCCAGCAGAGACGGACTAGCGGTTAACTACGAGCAGTACTTC. As protein: CASRDGLAVNYEQYF.

The rearrangement joins TRBV28 to TRBJ1-2; D gene uncertain. Germline V lookup: CDR1 MDHEN, CDR2 SYDVKM. Trimming took 4 bases from V and 4 from J, leaving 16 bases between them. This CDR3 has 15 residues. In DNA form, the CDR3 reads TGTGCCAGCAGTTCGACACTACCAAAGGGCTATGGCTACACCTTC. As protein: CASSSTLPKGYGYTF.

The gene calls are TRBV7-8 and TRBJ1-1; D might be TRBD1 (5 bases). This CDR3 comprises 16 residues. Germline CDR1 and CDR2: SGHVS and FQNEAQ. V lost 1 base to trimming and J lost 0 bases, with 12 bases between them. The CDR3 coding sequence is TGTGCCAGCAGCTTAGGCAGGGAGCACATGAACACTGAAGCTTTCTTT. Encoded protein: CASSLGREHMNTEAFF.

The chain recombines TRBV6-1 with TRBJ2-3; D gene uncertain. Trimming removed 3 bases at V and 1 base at J, with 8 bases between. Germline CDR1 reads MNHNS; CDR2 reads SASEGT. CDR3 length: 14 amino acids. CDR3 protein: CASSERQGTDTQYF. The CDR3 nucleotides read TGTGCCAGCAGTGAGCGGCAGGGCACAGATACGCAGTATTTT.

The chain uses TRBV6-5 and TRBJ2-1; possibly TRBD1 for D (7 bases). This CDR3 is 14 amino acids long. The germline V gene has CDR1 MNHEY and CDR2 SVGAGI. V lost 7 bases and J lost 4, with 14 bases in between. The CDR3 loop reads CASIGGTVYNEQFF. The CDR3 coding sequence is TGTGCCAGCATAGGCGGGACAGTTTACAATGAGCAGTTCTTC.

The chain is built from TRBV7-9 and TRBJ2-7, with TRBD1 matching 8 bases. Trimming removed 3 bases from V and 4 bases from J; junction bases left unmatched: 8. This CDR3 has 15 amino acids. The germline V gene encodes CDR1 SEHNR and CDR2 FQNEAQ (reference sequence). The CDR3 coding sequence is TGTGCCAGCAGCTTCGGCTACAGGGGGAAATACGAGCAGTACTTC. It is translated as CASSFGYRGKYEQYF. Variable domain in full (rest from reference TRBV7-9 and TRBJ2-7): DTGVSQNPRHKITKRGQNVTFRCDPISEHNRLYWYRQTLGQGPEFLTYFQNEAQLEKSRLLSDRFSAERPKGSFSTLEIQRTEQGDSAMYLCASSFGYRGKYEQYFGPGTRLTVT.

This chain uses TRBV5-1 with TRBJ1-2, with no clear D. This CDR3 has 15 amino acids. V shed 0 bases and J shed 8 bases, with 17 bases lying between them. CDR1 SGHRS and CDR2 YFSETQ come from the germline V gene. This chain's CDR3 is CASSLAVGGEGGYTF. As DNA, the CDR3 is TGCGCCAGCAGCTTGGCCGTAGGTGGGGAAGGCGGCTACACCTTC.